The next 12 T cell receptor beta chains were all read from a single sample in a study of a mutant IDH1 vaccine in newly diagnosed glioma (dated by TCRdb to about 2021). In the paper's terms, the time point label means: week 11, during vaccination. A 20-mer mutant IDH1 peptide at 300 micrograms in Montanide made up each vaccine dose, which was injected subcutaneously together with topical imiquimod. No antigens are known for them. The library was built by means of the immunoSEQ multiplex PCR assay. As stored in TCRdb, this immuneACCESS dataset retains in-frame rearrangements with V and J assigned. A fraction of the clones does not appear; measured against another copy, unresolved V genes explain less than half of the discrepancy, and the remainder lacks a known reason. This sample gives about 120,000 clones in total; about four fifths of them show up just once. The ten most abundant clones make up less than 7% of the sample.

This material consisted of PBMCs, taken from a glioma patient whose treatment included an IDH1 peptide vaccine. Source of these receptors: a man aged 35-49 years with glioma.

This clone was counted once. The gene calls are TRBV12-5 and TRBJ2-3; D is possibly TRBD2 (5 bases). Between the trimmed V and J ends, which lost 6 bases and 4 bases, there was a span of 14 bases. Germline values: CDR1 LGHNT, CDR2 FRNRAP. This CDR3 spans 14 amino acids. This chain's CDR3 is CASGGALSADTQYF. In DNA, the CDR3 is TGTGCTAGTGGGGGAGCGCTGTCAGCAGATACGCAGTATTTT.

The chain's CDR3 is CASSWDRVHEQYF. The CDR3 region has the DNA TGTGCCAGCAGCTGGGACAGGGTCCACGAGCAGTACTTC. This chain connects TRBV5-4 to TRBJ2-7, with 9 nucleotides matching TRBD1. V lost 3 bases, J lost 5 bases, and 3 bases stayed unmatched. The CDR3 covers 13 residues. Germline CDR1 SGHNT, CDR2 YYREEE (reference sequence). The full variable domain, its missing parts supplied by reference TRBV5-4 and TRBJ2-7, is ETGVTQSPTHLIKTRGQQVTLRCSSQSGHNTVSWYQQALGQGPQFIFQYYREEENGRGNFPPRFSGLQFPNYSSELNVNALELDDSALYLCASSWDRVHEQYFGPGTRLTVT.

The chain has TRBV5-5 and TRBJ1-5; D may be TRBD1 (5 bases). Between the trimmed V and J ends, which lost 4 bases and 7 bases, there was a span of 15 bases. CDR3 size: 14 residues. The germline gives CDR1 SGHKS, CDR2 YYEKEE (reference sequence). CDR3 bases: TGTGCCAGCAGCCCGGACACCGAGGGGCAGCCCCAGCATTTT. Its translation is CASSPDTEGQPQHF.

The V gene is TRBV5-8, the J gene TRBJ1-1; 7 nucleotides align to TRBD1. The CDR3 is 13 residues long. V lost 4 bases to trimming and J lost 6 bases; unmatched junction nucleotides: 6. Germline assignment: CDR1 SGHTS and CDR2 YDEGEE. CDR3 nucleotide sequence: TGTGCCAGCAGCGAGGACAGGTTGGCTGAAGCTTTCTTT. As protein: CASSEDRLAEAFF.

The rearrangement joins TRBV15 to TRBJ1-5, with D maybe TRBD1 (6 bases). The V and J ends lost 8 bases and 1 base respectively, with 12 bases between them. CDR1 LNHNV and CDR2 YYDKDF come from the germline V gene (reference sequence). CDR3 length: 14 amino acids. The DNA for the CDR3 is TGTGCCACCGACCAAGGGGGGAGCAATCAGCCCCAGCATTTT. Protein sequence: CATDQGGSNQPQHF.

The rearrangement joins TRBV4-3 to TRBJ2-5; either TRBD1 or TRBD2 may supply D (5 bases each). The CDR3 sequence is 14 residues long. Trimming cost V 0 bases and J 4 bases, with 9 bases left between them. In germline, CDR1 is LGHNA, CDR2 YSLEER. The CDR3 protein is CASSQEGLAETQYF. CDR3 nucleotides: TGCGCCAGCAGCCAAGAGGGGCTAGCAGAGACCCAGTACTTC.

The chain uses TRBV6-5 and TRBJ2-1; D is unclear. This CDR3 is 12 amino acids long. V lost 5 bases and J lost 10, with 12 bases in between. Germline V gene sequence: CDR1 MNHEY, CDR2 SVGAGI. CDR3 bases: TGTGCCAGCAGTCCCACTCGGAAGGAGCAGTTCTTC. It yields the protein CASSPTRKEQFF.

The chain carries TRBV2 and TRBJ1-5; 9 bases line up with TRBD1. This CDR3 comprises 13 residues. Germline CDR1 reads SNHLY; CDR2 reads FYNNEI. V trimming: 6 bases; J trimming: 7 bases; junction bases outside the gene matches: 4. The CDR3 sequence: CASSGTGRQPQHF. The CDR3 DNA is TGTGCCAGCAGCGGGACAGGGCGACAGCCCCAGCATTTT.

The chain couples TRBV5-6 to TRBJ1-1; 7 positions agree with TRBD1. Germline V gene lookup returns CDR1 SGHDT and CDR2 YYEEEE. The CDR3 runs 14 residues. After removal of 4 bases from V and 5 bases from J, the junction contained 8 bases not matched to a gene. CDR3 nucleotide sequence: TGTGCCAGCAGCCGAGGGGGCGTAAGGACTGAAGCTTTCTTT. Translated, it gives CASSRGGVRTEAFF.

CDR3 in amino acids: CASSPALREAFF. In DNA, the CDR3 is TGTGCCAGCAGCCCCGCCCTGCGTGAAGCTTTCTTT. The chain joins TRBV7-2 to TRBJ1-1; D uncertain. The CDR3 contains 12 residues. Germline CDR1 reads SGHTA; CDR2 reads FQGNSA. V lost 5 bases, J lost 7 bases, and 11 bases lay in between. Together with reference TRBV7-2 and TRBJ1-1, the CDR3 gives the full variable domain: GAGVSQSPSNKVTEKGKDVELRCDPISGHTALYWYRQSLGQGLEFLIYFQGNSAPDKSGLPSDRFSAERTGGSVSTLTIQRTQQEDSAVYLCASSPALREAFFGQGTRLTVV.

The gene calls are TRBV19 and TRBJ2-3; a possible D gene is TRBD2 (6 bases). This CDR3 contains 14 residues. Germline CDR1 LNHDA, CDR2 SQIVND (reference sequence). The V end was cut by 7 bases, the J end by 0 bases, with 11 bases between. The CDR3 sequence is CASKGRHSTDTQYF. Written as DNA, the CDR3 is TGTGCCAGTAAGGGGAGGCATAGCACAGATACGCAGTATTTT.

V usage is TRBV7-3 and J usage is TRBJ1-2; the D gene is possibly TRBD1 (5 bases). CDR1 and CDR2 from the germline V gene are SGHTA and FQGTGA. CDR3 size: 15 residues. Trimming left V 2 bases short and J 8 bases short, with 18 bases between. Here the CDR3 reads CASSLYGAGGSGYTF. The CDR3 bases are TGTGCCAGCAGCTTATACGGGGCTGGGGGTTCGGGCTACACCTTC.